Below are 15 T cell receptor beta chains sequenced from a single sample in a study of cytomegalovirus exposure and HLA in healthy donors. Clones were read by immunoSEQ multiplex PCR, and TCRdb kept only the in-frame ones, dropping some. The table lists some 140,000 clones, 86% of them singletons. Sequenced: PBMCs. These receptors were obtained from a man between 18 and 29 years old in good health and CMV-seronegative.

CDR3 loop: CASSLALASSYNEQFF. CDR3 DNA: TGCGCCAGCAGCTTGGCTCTAGCGAGCTCCTACAATGAGCAGTTCTTC. V usage is TRBV5-1 and J usage is TRBJ2-1; maybe TRBD2 (6 bases). V was cut by 0 bases and J by 0 bases, with 10 bases left in between. CDR3 length equals 16 residues. The germline V gene encodes CDR1 SGHRS and CDR2 YFSETQ.

This clone was seen only once. This chain connects TRBV6-5 to TRBJ2-5; 7 nucleotides agree with TRBD2. V lost 4 bases to trimming and J lost 5 bases; unmatched junction nucleotides: 10. This CDR3 region has 15 residues. Germline CDR1 is MNHEY and CDR2 is SVGAGI. CDR3 residues: CASSSRLASGETQYF. The CDR3 nucleotides read TGTGCCAGCAGTTCTAGACTAGCTTCGGGGGAGACCCAGTACTTC.

This clone was detected only a few times. This chain connects TRBV6-5 to TRBJ2-1; 9 nucleotides align to TRBD2. The CDR3 sequence is 15 residues long. V lost 7 bases, J lost 5 bases, and 9 bases stayed unmatched. CDR1 is MNHEY and CDR2 is SVGAGI in the germline V gene. Here the CDR3 DNA reads TGTGCCAGCATGCATGGGACTAGCAGCAACAATGAGCAGTTCTTC. Amino acids: CASMHGTSSNNEQFF.

This clone was seen just once. V and J are TRBV5-6 and TRBJ1-4; perhaps TRBD1 as D (5 bases). Germline V gives CDR1 SGHDT, CDR2 YYEEEE. The CDR3 contains 15 residues. V gave up 4 bases and J gave up 7 bases, with 17 bases separating them. CDR3 in amino acids: CASSIRALQAEKLFF. The CDR3 region has the DNA TGTGCCAGCAGCATCAGGGCGCTCCAGGCTGAAAAACTGTTTTTT.

J is TRBJ2-3 and V is TRBV27; the D gene is possibly TRBD1 (6 bases). The CDR3 totals 15 residues. V was clipped by 3 bases and J by 2 bases, with 12 bases between them. In germline, CDR1 is MNHEY, CDR2 SMNVEV (reference sequence). CDR3 DNA sequence: TGTGCCAGCAGTTTGATGGGACAAGTCACAGATACGCAGTATTTT. It is translated as CASSLMGQVTDTQYF.

Here the CDR3 reads CASSQWGQGRNTEAFF. Written as DNA, the CDR3 is TGTGCCAGCAGCCAATGGGGTCAGGGGAGGAACACTGAAGCTTTCTTT. The genes are TRBV14 and TRBJ1-1; D perhaps matches TRBD1 (6 bases). The CDR3 is 16 residues long. Germline V gene data show CDR1 as SGHDN and CDR2 as FVKESK. The V and J ends lost 2 bases and 1 base respectively, with 14 bases between them. Supplemented by reference TRBV14 and TRBJ1-1, the full variable domain reads EAGVTQFPSHSVIEKGQTVTLRCDPISGHDNLYWYRRVMGKEIKFLLHFVKESKQDESGMPNNRFLAERTGGTYSTLKVQPAELEDSGVYFCASSQWGQGRNTEAFFGQGTRLTVV.

The chain links TRBV15 to TRBJ2-1, with D tentatively TRBD1 (5 bases). CDR1 LNHNV and CDR2 YYDKDF come from the germline V gene (reference sequence). Between the trimmed V and J ends, which lost 0 bases and 2 bases, there was a span of 14 bases. The CDR3 has 17 amino acids. CDR3 coding DNA: TGTGCCACCAGCAGAGATCTGAGGCTAGGGGCCTACAATGAGCAGTTCTTC. Its protein is CATSRDLRLGAYNEQFF.

This clone was seen only a few times. The V gene is TRBV18, the J gene TRBJ2-5; unclear D gene. Germline V CDR1 and CDR2: KGHSH, LQKENI. This CDR3 contains 15 residues. Trimming took 2 bases from V and 1 from J, leaving 11 bases between them. CDR3 region: CASSPRSGSQETQYF. The CDR3 nucleotides read TGTGCCAGCTCACCAAGGTCCGGGTCCCAAGAGACCCAGTACTTC.

This rearrangement joins TRBV18 to TRBJ2-1; no clear D. The CDR3 totals 12 residues. V lost 5 bases and J 8 bases, leaving 10 bases between the germline ends. Germline CDR1 KGHSH, CDR2 LQKENI. The CDR3 spells CASSGPVDEQFF. DNA for the CDR3: TGTGCCAGCTCAGGGCCAGTCGATGAGCAGTTCTTC.

Here the CDR3 reads CASKRGRGRSGSNQPQHF. The CDR3 DNA reads TGTGCCAGCAAAAGGGGGCGGGGCCGGAGTGGAAGCAATCAGCCCCAGCATTTT. The chain uses TRBV2 and TRBJ1-5; TRBD1 aligns across 7 bases. CDR1 is SNHLY and CDR2 is FYNNEI in the germline V gene. J gave up 1 base and V 7 bases, and 16 bases lay outside the gene matches. The CDR3 runs to 18 residues.

The gene calls are TRBV6-4 and TRBJ2-6; D not resolved. The germline V and J ends were trimmed by 6 bases and 4 bases, with 7 bases remaining between them. The CDR3 covers 13 residues. Germline CDR1 MRHNA, CDR2 SNTAGT. CDR3 region: CASSNEGANVLTF. The CDR3 DNA follows: TGTGCCAGCAGCAACGAGGGGGCCAACGTCCTGACTTTC.

V and J are TRBV5-1 and TRBJ2-3; 7 bases match TRBD2. This CDR3 has 14 residues. Per germline, CDR1 SGHRS and CDR2 YFSETQ. V shed 6 bases and J 2 bases; nucleotides not matched to a gene: 6. The CDR3 DNA sequence: TGCGCCAGCAAAGGACTAGATGTCACAGATACGCAGTATTTT. This sequence encodes CASKGLDVTDTQYF.

The gene calls are TRBV30 and TRBJ1-3; D is possibly TRBD1 (5 bases). The CDR3 has 16 residues. Germline V lookup: CDR1 GTSNPN, CDR2 SVGIG (reference sequence). V lost 1 base to trimming and J lost 6 bases, with 19 bases between them. CDR3 sequence (DNA): TGTGCCTGGAGTGGGTTCGGGGGAATTTTTGAAAACACCATATATTTT. Its protein product is CAWSGFGGIFENTIYF.

The chain carries TRBV27 and TRBJ2-7, with 7 bases matching TRBD2. In germline, CDR1 is MNHEY, CDR2 SMNVEV (reference sequence). CDR3 length: 14 amino acids. The junction had 9 bases not matched to a gene; V was cut back by 4 bases and J by 6 bases. The CDR3 reads CASSSETSLGEQYF. CDR3 nucleotide sequence: TGTGCCAGCAGTTCAGAGACTAGCCTAGGCGAGCAGTACTTC.

V usage is TRBV5-8 and J usage is TRBJ2-1; 12 nucleotides match TRBD1. V trimming: 5 bases; J trimming: 1 base; junction bases outside the gene matches: 16. The CDR3 totals 20 residues. Germline V gene data show CDR1 as SGHTS and CDR2 as YDEGEE. The CDR3 sequence: CASRRTLGTGGAGSYNEQFF. CDR3 nucleotide sequence: TGTGCCAGCAGAAGAACCCTAGGGACAGGGGGCGCGGGTTCCTACAATGAGCAGTTCTTC.